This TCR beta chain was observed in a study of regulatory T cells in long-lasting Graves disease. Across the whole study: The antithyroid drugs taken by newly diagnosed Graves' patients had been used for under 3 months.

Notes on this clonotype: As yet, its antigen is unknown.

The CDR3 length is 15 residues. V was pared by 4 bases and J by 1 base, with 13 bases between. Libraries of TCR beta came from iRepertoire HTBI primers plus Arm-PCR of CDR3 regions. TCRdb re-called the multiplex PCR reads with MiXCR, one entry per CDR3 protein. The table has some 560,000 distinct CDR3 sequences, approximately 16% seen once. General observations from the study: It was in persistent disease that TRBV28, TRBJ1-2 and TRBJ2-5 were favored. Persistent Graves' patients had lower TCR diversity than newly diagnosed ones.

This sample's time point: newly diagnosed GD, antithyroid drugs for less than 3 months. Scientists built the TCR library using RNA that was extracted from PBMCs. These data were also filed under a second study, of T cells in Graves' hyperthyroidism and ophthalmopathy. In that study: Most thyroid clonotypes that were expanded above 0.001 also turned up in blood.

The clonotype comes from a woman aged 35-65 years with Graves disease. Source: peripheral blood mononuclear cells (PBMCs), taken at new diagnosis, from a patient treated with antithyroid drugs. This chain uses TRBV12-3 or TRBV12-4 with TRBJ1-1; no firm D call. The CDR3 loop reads CASSYGPVTNTEAFF. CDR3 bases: TGTGCCAGCAGTTATGGGCCAGTTACGAACACTGAAGCTTTCTTT.